This T cell receptor (beta chain) was identified during a study of Ad26.COV2.S vaccination and SARS-CoV-2 variants (dated by TCRdb to about 2021). As for the study more broadly: Donors in the vaccine arm were drawn from COV1001, a multicentre, randomized, double-blind, placebo-controlled phase I-IIa trial testing Ad26.COV2.S in healthy adults. Throughout the experiments and outcome assessment, investigators stayed blinded to trial group allocation. The specificity and breadth of SARS-CoV-2-reactive T cell receptors after Ad26.COV2.S vaccination were assessed by TCRbeta repertoire sequencing. Trial participants were randomized into five groups of five: low-dose or high-dose Ad26.COV2.S given once or twice, or placebo on both occasions. The TCR-sequenced set comprised about 30 samples: about 19 Ad26.COV2.S vaccine recipients, 5 placebo recipients and 8 SARS-CoV-2 convalescent individuals. Ad26.COV2.S was administered intramuscularly at a dose of 5x10^10 or 1x10^11 viral particles, either as one shot or as two shots given 56 days apart. Broad study findings and their caveats: After vaccination, spike-specific CD8+ and CD4+ T cell responses were reported to show substantial breadth. The authors noted that the TCR breadth and depth analyses may have underestimated total T cell responses. Non-spike TCR breadth was comparable between vaccine and placebo recipients, consistent with the vaccine containing only spike. Higher spike-specific TCR breadth was observed in Ad26.COV2.S recipients than in placebo recipients (P = 0.0014). The study was not powered to compare responses between vaccine doses or regimens.

The immunoSEQ Assay was the method used to sequence TCRbeta CDR3 regions. After extraction, genomic DNA underwent amplification by bias-controlled multiplex PCR, followed by high-throughput sequencing. On the authors' methods: To quantify the absolute abundance of every unique TCRbeta CDR3 region, sequences were collapsed and filtered. T cell fraction was estimated by normalizing TCRbeta template counts to usable DNA, with usable DNA measured through amplification of reference genes found in all nucleated cells. Repertoire TCRs were annotated as SARS-CoV-2-specific by exact matching of V gene, CDR3 amino acid sequence and J gene to a known reactive TCR set. The reference SARS-CoV-2 TCR set was obtained from MIRA and was filtered for enrichment in COVID-19-positive ImmuneCODE repertoires, whereby public or cross-reactive TCRs were removed. Using the MIRA antigens, annotated TCRs were further analysed by specific ORF or by position within an ORF. Breadth was defined as annotated unique rearrangements over total unique productive rearrangements; depth was the summed frequency of those rearrangements. Group comparisons of TCR breadth used two-sided Wilcoxon rank-sum tests. In TCRdb, the immuneACCESS table is reduced to in-frame sequences with V and J assigned. These tables do not hold every clone; where another copy was compared, an unresolved V gene accounts for under half, and the others remain unexplained. V and J calls and clone size are given by that table; D and trimming were obtained from the DNA. This sample holds roughly 400,000 clones; 80% to 95% were observed only once. The ten largest account for around 4.5% of the sample.

In light of the paper, this sample's treatment or condition label describes: around 19 received Ad26.COV2.S at low or high dose, single or two shots; several received placebo; per-sample allocation not given. Repertoires of vaccine and placebo recipients were sequenced from samples taken on day 63 after the first injection. Cohort 1b enrolled about 25 adults aged 18-55 years at a single site in Boston, USA, between 29 July and 7 August 2020. As a vaccine, Ad26.COV2.S was a replication-incompetent adenovirus type 26 vector that expressed a prefusion-stabilized SARS-CoV-2 spike protein derived from the original Wuhan strain. For CDR1 and CDR2, the germline V gene lists SGHNT and YENEEA. From the cysteine through the phenylalanine, the CDR3 covers 16 amino acids. Solely the CDR3 DNA is kept, with 48 bases framed from the first base. The junction shows trimming of 5 bases on V and 4 bases on J, and the gene matches do not reach 11 bases of it.

Note on this clone: It lacks a known antigen. No much larger clonotype is one base removed from it; base qualities were not supplied.

This clonotype was obtained from a person aged 18-60 years who received the Ad26.COV2.S COVID-19 vaccine or a placebo. The V and J genes are TRBV11-3 and TRBJ2-1, with 7 bases aligning to TRBD2. Sequencing was performed on peripheral blood, taken in a trial of Ad26.COV2.S vaccine versus placebo. For the CDR3, the sequence is CASSDGGVAGYNEQFF. The nucleotide sequence reads TGTGCCAGCAGCGACGGTGGGGTAGCGGGTTACAATGAGCAGTTCTTC.